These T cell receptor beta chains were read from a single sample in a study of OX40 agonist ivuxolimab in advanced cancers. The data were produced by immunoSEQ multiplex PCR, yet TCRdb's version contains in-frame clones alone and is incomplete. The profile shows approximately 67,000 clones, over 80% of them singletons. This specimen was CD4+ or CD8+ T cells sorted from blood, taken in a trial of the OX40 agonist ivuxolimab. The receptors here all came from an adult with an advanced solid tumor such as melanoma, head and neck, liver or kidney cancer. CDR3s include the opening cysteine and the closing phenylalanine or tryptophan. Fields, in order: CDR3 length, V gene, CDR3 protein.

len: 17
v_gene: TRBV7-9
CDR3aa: CASSLAGDPTSTDTQYF

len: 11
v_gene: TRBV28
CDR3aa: CASHREYEQYF

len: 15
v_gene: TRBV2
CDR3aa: CASDRGGDVPTEAFF

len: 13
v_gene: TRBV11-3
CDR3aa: CASTWGGRKEQYF

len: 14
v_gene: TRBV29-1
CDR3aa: CSVEFGTGLDEQYF

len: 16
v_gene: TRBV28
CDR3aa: CASSPHRTGVWETQYF

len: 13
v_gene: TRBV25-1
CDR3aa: CASSDRGPAEAFF

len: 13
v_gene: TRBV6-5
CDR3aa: CASIQGDTGELFF

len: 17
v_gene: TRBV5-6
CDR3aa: CASSSWSRRDGAYEQYF

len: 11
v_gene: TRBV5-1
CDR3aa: CASSYEETQYF

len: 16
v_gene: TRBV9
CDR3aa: CASSVGGASGFYEQYF

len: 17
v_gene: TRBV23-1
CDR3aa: CASSQLLDSGSTDTQYF

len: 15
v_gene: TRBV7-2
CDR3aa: CASSLVQVTNYGYTF

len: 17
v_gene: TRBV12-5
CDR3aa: CASGRPSGAQQDTEAFF

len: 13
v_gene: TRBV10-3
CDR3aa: CAISEPPRAEQFF

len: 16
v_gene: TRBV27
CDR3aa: CASSPIRQGGIDGYTF

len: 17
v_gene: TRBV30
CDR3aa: CAGERWGLAANTGELFF

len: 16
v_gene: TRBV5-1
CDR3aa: CASSLDGTGSIYEQYF

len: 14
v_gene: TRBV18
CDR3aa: CASSHGASQETQYF

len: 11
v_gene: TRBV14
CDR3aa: CASSQGHEQFF

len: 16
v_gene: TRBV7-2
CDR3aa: CASSLVGAGINNEQFF

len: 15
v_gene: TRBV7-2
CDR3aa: CASSLMASGRYEQYF

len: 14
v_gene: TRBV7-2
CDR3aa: CASSSLVSTDTQYF

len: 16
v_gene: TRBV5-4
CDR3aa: CASSLKTGTTNEKLFF

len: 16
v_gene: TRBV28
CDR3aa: CASTKLQGATNEKLFF

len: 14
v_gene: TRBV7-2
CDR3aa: CASSLTAIGTEAFF